This T cell receptor beta chain was sequenced in a study of sequential checkpoint blockade in melanoma. Looking at the study overall: Both treatment sequences were followed by maintenance nivolumab.

Trimming at V came to 2 bases and at J to 6 bases, leaving 11 bases not matched to a gene. The CDR3 length is 15 residues. Germline loops: CDR1 SGHTS, CDR2 YDEGEE. Treatment in this sample: randomized to nivolumab then ipilimumab (arm A) or the reverse (arm B). DNA-damaging chemotherapy had not been given to any patient beforehand. Sorted cells were live CD3+CD8+, lacking CD19 and CD56, from PBMCs. Repertoires were generated with immunoSEQ multiplex PCR, while TCRdb's copy carries only in-frame clones and drops some. The table includes more than 9,000 clones, roughly 75% detected once. The chain links TRBV5-8 to TRBJ2-7, with 7 bases identical to TRBD2. This sequence originates from a human donor with melanoma. This sample comprised CD8+ T cells sorted from blood (inferred from file names), obtained from a patient given nivolumab and ipilimumab in sequence. The CDR3 loop reads CASSFIIGLEAEQYF. The CDR3 region has the DNA TGTGCCAGCAGCTTCATAATCGGACTAGAAGCCGAGCAGTACTTC. Filled out from reference TRBV5-8 and TRBJ2-7, the complete variable domain reads EAGVTQSPTHLIKTRGQQATLRCSPISGHTSVYWYQQALGLGLQFLLWYDEGEERNRGNFPPRFSGRQFPNYSSELNVNALELEDSALYLCASSFIIGLEAEQYFGPGTRLTVT.